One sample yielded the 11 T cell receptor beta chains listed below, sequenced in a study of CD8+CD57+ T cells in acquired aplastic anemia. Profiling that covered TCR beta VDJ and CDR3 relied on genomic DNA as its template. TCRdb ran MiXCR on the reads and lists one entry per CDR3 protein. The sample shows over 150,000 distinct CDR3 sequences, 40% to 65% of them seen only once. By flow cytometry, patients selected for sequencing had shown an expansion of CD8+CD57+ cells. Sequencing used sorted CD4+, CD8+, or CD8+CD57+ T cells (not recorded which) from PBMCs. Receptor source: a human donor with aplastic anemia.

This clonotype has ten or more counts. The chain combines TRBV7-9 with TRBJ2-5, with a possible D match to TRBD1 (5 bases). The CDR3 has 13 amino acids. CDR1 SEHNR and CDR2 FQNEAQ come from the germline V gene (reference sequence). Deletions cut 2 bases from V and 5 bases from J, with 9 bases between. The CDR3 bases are TGTGCCAGCAGCTTATCAGGGTGGGAGACCCAGTACTTC. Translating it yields CASSLSGWETQYF.

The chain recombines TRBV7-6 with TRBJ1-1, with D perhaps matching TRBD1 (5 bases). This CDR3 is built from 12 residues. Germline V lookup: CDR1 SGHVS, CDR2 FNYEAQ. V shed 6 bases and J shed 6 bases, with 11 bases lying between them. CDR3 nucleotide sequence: TGTGCCAGCAGTCCAGGGTCAGCTGAAGCTTTCTTT. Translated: CASSPGSAEAFF. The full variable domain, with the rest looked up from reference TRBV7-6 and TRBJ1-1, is GAGVSQSPRYKVTKRGQDVALRCDPISGHVSLYWYRQALGQGPEFLTYFNYEAQQDKSGLPNDRFSAERPEGSISTLTIQRTEQRDSAMYRCASSPGSAEAFFGQGTRLTVV.

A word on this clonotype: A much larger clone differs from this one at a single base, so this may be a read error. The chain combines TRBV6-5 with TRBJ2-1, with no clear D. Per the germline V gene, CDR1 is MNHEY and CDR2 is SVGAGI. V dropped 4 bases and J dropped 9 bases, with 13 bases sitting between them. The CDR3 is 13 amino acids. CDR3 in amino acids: CASSLVVTGEQFF. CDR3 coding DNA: TGTGCCAGCAGTTTGGTAGTGACCGGTGAGCAGTTCTTC.

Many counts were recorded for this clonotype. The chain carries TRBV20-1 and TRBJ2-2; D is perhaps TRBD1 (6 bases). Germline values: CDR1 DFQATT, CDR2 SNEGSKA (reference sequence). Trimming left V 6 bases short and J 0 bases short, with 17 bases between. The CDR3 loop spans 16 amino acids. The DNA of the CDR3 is TGCAGTGCCGCTCTCTCCCGACAGGCGAACACCGGGGAGCTGTTTTTT. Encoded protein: CSAALSRQANTGELFF.

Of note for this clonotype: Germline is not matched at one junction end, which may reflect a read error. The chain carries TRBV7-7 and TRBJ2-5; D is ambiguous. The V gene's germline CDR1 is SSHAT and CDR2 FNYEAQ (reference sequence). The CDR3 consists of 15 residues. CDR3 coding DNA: TGTGCCATCAGCTTAAACCTCAGGTTCAGGGAGACCCAGTACTTC. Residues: CAISLNLRFRETQYF.

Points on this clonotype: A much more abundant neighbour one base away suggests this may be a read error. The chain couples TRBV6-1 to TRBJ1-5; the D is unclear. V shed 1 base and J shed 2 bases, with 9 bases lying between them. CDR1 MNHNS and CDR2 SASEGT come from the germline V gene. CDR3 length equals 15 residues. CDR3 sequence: CASSEGVLGNQPQHF. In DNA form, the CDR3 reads TGTGCCAGCAGTGAAGGCGTGTTGGGCAATCAGCCCCAGCATTTT.

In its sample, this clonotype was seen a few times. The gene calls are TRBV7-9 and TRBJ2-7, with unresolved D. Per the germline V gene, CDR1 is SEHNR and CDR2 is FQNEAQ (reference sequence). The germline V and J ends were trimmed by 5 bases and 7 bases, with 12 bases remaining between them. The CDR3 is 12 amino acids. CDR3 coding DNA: TGTGCCAGCAGCCTCTCCTTCGGGGAGCAGTACTTC. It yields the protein CASSLSFGEQYF.

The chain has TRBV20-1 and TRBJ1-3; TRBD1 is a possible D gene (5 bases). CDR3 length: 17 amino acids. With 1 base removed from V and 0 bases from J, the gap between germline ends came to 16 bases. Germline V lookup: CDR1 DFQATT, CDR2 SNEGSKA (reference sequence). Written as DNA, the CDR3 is TGCAGTGCTAGAGGGGGGGGAGGGCAGCCCTCTGGAAACACCATATATTTT. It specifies CSARGGGGQPSGNTIYF.

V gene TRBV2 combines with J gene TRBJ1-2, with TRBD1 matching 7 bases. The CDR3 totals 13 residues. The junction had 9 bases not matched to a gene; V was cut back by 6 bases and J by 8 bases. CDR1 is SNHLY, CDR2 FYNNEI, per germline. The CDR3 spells CASSSGDRLGYTF. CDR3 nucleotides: TGTGCCAGCAGCTCCGGGGACAGATTAGGCTACACCTTC. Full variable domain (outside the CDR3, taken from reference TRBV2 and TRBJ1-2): EPEVTQTPSHQVTQMGQEVILRCVPISNHLYFYWYRQILGQKVEFLVSFYNNEISEKSEIFDDQFSVERPDGSNFTLKIRSTKLEDSAMYFCASSSGDRLGYTFGSGTRLTVV.

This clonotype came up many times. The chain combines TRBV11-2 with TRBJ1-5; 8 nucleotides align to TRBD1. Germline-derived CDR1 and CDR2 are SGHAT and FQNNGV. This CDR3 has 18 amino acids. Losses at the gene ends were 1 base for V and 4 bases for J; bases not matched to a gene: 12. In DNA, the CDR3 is TGTGCCAGCAGCTTAGGTTTTCAGACAGGGGATCGGAATCAGCCCCAGCATTTT. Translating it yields CASSLGFQTGDRNQPQHF.

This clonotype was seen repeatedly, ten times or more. The CDR3 loop is CSVDGVEGNDYEQYF. CDR3 DNA: TGCAGCGTTGATGGGGTTGAGGGGAACGACTACGAGCAGTACTTC. This rearrangement joins TRBV29-1 to TRBJ2-7; D may match TRBD1 or TRBD2 (5 bases each). Trimming pared 3 bases from V and 3 bases from J, leaving 18 bases between. This CDR3 region has 15 residues. In germline, CDR1 is SQVTM, CDR2 ANQGSEA.